This T cell receptor beta chain was sequenced during a study of blood T cell repertoires in COVID-19. Study-wide background: Samples representing acute and convalescent COVID-19 were sourced from the United States, Italy and Spain. Sample material is recorded as cDNA or gDNA derived from T cells, B-cell-depleted T cells, or PBMCs.

This clone was found once. Trimming took 0 bases from V and 2 from J, leaving 13 bases between them. In germline, CDR1 is LGHNA, CDR2 YNFKEQ. This CDR3 is built from 17 residues. Profiled with immunoSEQ multiplex PCR; TCRdb holds only in-frame clones, not every one. The data contain roughly 250,000 clones, approximately 91% of them singletons. Recruitment covered about 25 US areas and drew participants whose ages spanned about 18 to 95 years. The clonotype originates from a middle-aged woman with acute COVID-19. Material for sequencing was PBMCs or T cells enriched from blood (not recorded which). The chain carries TRBV4-2 and TRBJ2-2; the D gene is possibly TRBD1 (6 bases). The CDR3 sequence is CASSQDLRTVNTGELFF. CDR3 nucleotide sequence: TGTGCCAGCAGCCAAGATCTCCGGACAGTCAACACCGGGGAGCTGTTTTTT.